The 20 T cell receptor beta chains in this list originate from one sample, sequenced in a study of blood T cell repertoires in COVID-19. Sequencing was performed with immunoSEQ multiplex PCR; in TCRdb, only in-frame clones are kept and a portion is missing. The table has 540,000 or so clones, roughly nine tenths seen once; the top ten hold roughly 7.3%. The sample comprised peripheral blood. The source is a woman between 50 and 59 years old with COVID-19, enrolled during active disease.

CDR3 sequence (DNA): TGTGCCAGTAGTTCCGGGGTGGATGGCGTGGGCTGGCAGTTCTTC. Translating gives CASSSGVDGVGWQFF. V is TRBV19 and J is TRBJ2-1, with a weak D call TRBD2 (5 bases). The CDR3 runs to 15 residues. CDR1 LNHDA and CDR2 SQIVND come from the germline V gene (reference sequence). Trimming cost V 5 bases and J 12 bases, with 23 bases left between them.

V and J are TRBV6-5 and TRBJ2-7; the D gene is possibly TRBD1 (5 bases). This CDR3 has 14 amino acids. CDR1 is MNHEY, CDR2 SVGAGI, per germline. V lost 10 bases to trimming and J lost 5 bases, with 21 bases between them. The CDR3 here is CANYSGIPPHEQYF. The CDR3 DNA follows: TGTGCCAACTATTCAGGGATCCCCCCCCACGAGCAGTACTTC.

The chain links TRBV3-1 (or the pseudogene TRBV3-2) to TRBJ2-3; tentative D call: TRBD2 (5 bases). V lost 2 bases to trimming and J lost 3 bases, with 9 bases between them. The CDR3 totals 14 residues. Germline V CDR1 and CDR2: LGHDT, YNNKEL (reference sequence). Here the CDR3 DNA reads TGTGCCAGCAGCCAATTTGGGGAGACAGATACGCAGTATTTT. Translated: CASSQFGETDTQYF.

This chain uses TRBV5-4 with TRBJ1-4, with 7 nucleotides matching TRBD1. CDR1 and CDR2 from the germline V gene are SGHNT and YYREEE (reference sequence). The CDR3 covers 13 residues. V dropped 3 bases and J dropped 6; count of bases not matched to a gene: 2. For the CDR3, the DNA is TGTGCCAGCAGCTCCGGACAGGATGAAAAACTGTTTTTT. Translating gives CASSSGQDEKLFF.

This sequence joins TRBV20-1 and TRBJ2-7, with 10 nucleotides matching TRBD1. V lost 3 bases, J lost 3 bases, and 11 bases stayed unmatched. CDR3 length equals 16 residues. The V gene's germline CDR1 is DFQATT and CDR2 SNEGSKA (reference sequence). This CDR3 reads CSASLRSGTGDYEQYF. Here the CDR3 DNA reads TGCAGTGCTAGTTTACGATCCGGGACAGGGGACTACGAGCAGTACTTC.

The V call is TRBV10-3, the J call TRBJ2-1, with 7 bases matching TRBD2. CDR3 length equals 13 residues. CDR1 and CDR2 from the germline V gene are ENHRY and SYGVKD. V lost 11 bases, J lost 5 bases, and 9 bases stayed unmatched. The CDR3 DNA is TGTGCCTCTTCCCCGGCGGGGGACAATGAGCAGTTCTTC. Protein sequence: CASSPAGDNEQFF.

This clone appeared a single time. This chain connects TRBV4-1 to TRBJ1-1, with 11 bases identical to TRBD1. The CDR3 has 15 residues. The V segment lost 4 bases and the J segment 6 bases; nucleotides outside the gene matches: 7. Germline V gives CDR1 MGHRA, CDR2 YSYEKL. CDR3 in DNA: TGCGCCAGCAGCCTCGGACAGGGGGCTTCAGCTGAAGCTTTCTTT. Its protein is CASSLGQGASAEAFF.

The chain joins TRBV6-2 or TRBV6-3 to TRBJ1-2, with D possibly being TRBD1 (5 bases). V lost 4 bases, J lost 8 bases, and 11 bases lay in between. The germline V gene has CDR1 MNHEY and CDR2 SVGEGT. This CDR3 has 12 amino acids. CDR3 in amino acids: CASSFQGRGYTF. In DNA form, the CDR3 reads TGTGCCAGCAGTTTCCAGGGCCGAGGCTACACCTTC.

The chain links TRBV12-3 or TRBV12-4 to TRBJ1-2; a weak D match, TRBD1 (6 bases). The CDR3 runs 13 residues. Trimming cost V 3 bases and J 4 bases, with 9 bases left between them. CDR3: CASSFGGGYGYTF. The CDR3 DNA is TGTGCCAGCAGTTTTGGGGGCGGCTATGGCTACACCTTC.

The chain is built from TRBV27 and TRBJ2-1; tentatively, D is TRBD1 (6 bases). CDR1 and CDR2 (germline): MNHEY, SMNVEV (reference sequence). This CDR3 spans 14 amino acids. V lost 3 bases and J 5 bases, leaving 11 bases between the germline ends. CDR3 DNA sequence: TGTGCCAGCAGTTTCAGGGGTGGGCACAATGAGCAGTTCTTC. This sequence encodes CASSFRGGHNEQFF.

This clone was seen more than once but under ten times. The chain links TRBV2 to TRBJ2-7; 8 bases align to TRBD1. The germline gives CDR1 SNHLY, CDR2 FYNNEI. The J segment lost 7 bases and the V segment lost 3 bases, leaving 14 bases of the junction unmatched. The CDR3 is 16 amino acids. In nucleotides, the CDR3 is TGTGCCAGCAGTGATAACAGGGGGTATGCAACGGGGGAGCAGTACTTC. Its protein product is CASSDNRGYATGEQYF.

This clone has just one count. The chain recombines TRBV6-5 with TRBJ1-2; weak D call: TRBD1 (6 bases). CDR3 size: 14 residues. Per germline, CDR1 MNHEY and CDR2 SVGAGI. Trimming cost V 6 bases and J 2 bases, with 13 bases left between them. The CDR3 sequence: CASRFEGGNYGYTF. The CDR3 DNA is TGTGCCAGCAGGTTTGAGGGGGGGAACTATGGCTACACCTTC.

The CDR3 protein is CASSSGTGGEQYF. The CDR3 DNA sequence: TGTGCCAGCAGTTCCGGGACAGGGGGCGAGCAGTACTTC. The chain links TRBV5-6 to TRBJ2-7; TRBD1 matches at 11 bases. V was pared by 5 bases and J by 6 bases, with 4 bases of the junction left unmatched. There are 13 residues in the CDR3. Germline V gene data show CDR1 as SGHDT and CDR2 as YYEEEE.

The J gene is TRBJ2-7, the V gene TRBV6-6; 8 bases match TRBD1. The CDR3 is 14 amino acids. J was trimmed by 3 bases and V by 6 bases; bases with no gene match: 7. The germline V gene encodes CDR1 MNHNY and CDR2 SVGAGI (reference sequence). CDR3: CASSPETGVYEQYF. The DNA of the CDR3 is TGTGCCAGCAGCCCCGAGACAGGGGTCTACGAGCAGTACTTC.

J is TRBJ2-7 and V is TRBV27; 7 nucleotides align to TRBD2. The V segment lost 2 bases and the J segment 0 bases; nucleotides outside the gene matches: 10. The CDR3 consists of 17 residues. The V gene's germline CDR1 is MNHEY and CDR2 SMNVEV (reference sequence). The CDR3 DNA is TGTGCCAGCAGTTTACCCCGTGGGCGGGGGTCCTCCTACGAGCAGTACTTC. Amino acids: CASSLPRGRGSSYEQYF.

This clone was counted once. This chain links TRBV30 with TRBJ2-7; D uncertain. The CDR3 extends over 12 amino acids. Germline V CDR1 and CDR2: GTSNPN, SVGIG (reference sequence). V lost 2 bases, J lost 3 bases, and 8 bases lay in between. CDR3 protein: CAWSPADYEQYF. CDR3 DNA: TGTGCCTGGAGTCCCGCAGACTACGAGCAGTACTTC.

The CDR3 loop is CASSSWDRGGGYTF. The CDR3 DNA is TGTGCCAGCAGTAGTTGGGACAGGGGAGGTGGCTACACCTTC. J is TRBJ1-2 and V is TRBV2; 10 bases are a match to TRBD1. Germline trimming cut 5 bases from V and 7 bases from J; bases unmatched to any gene: 7. CDR1 and CDR2 (germline): SNHLY, FYNNEI. This CDR3 has 14 amino acids.

J is TRBJ1-2 and V is TRBV27; unclear D gene. The CDR3 extends over 12 amino acids. Germline V CDR1 and CDR2: MNHEY, SMNVEV (reference sequence). Deletions cut 7 bases from V and 8 bases from J, with 14 bases between. CDR3 sequence: CASKEERAGYTF. In DNA, the CDR3 is TGTGCCAGCAAAGAGGAGAGGGCCGGCTACACCTTC.

The rearrangement uses TRBV3-1 (or the pseudogene TRBV3-2) and TRBJ2-2; 7 nucleotides line up with TRBD1. Germline CDR1 LGHDT, CDR2 YNNKEL (reference sequence). The CDR3 has 17 amino acids. V was clipped by 2 bases and J by 2 bases; unmatched bases: 8. CDR3: CASSQPITGVNTGELFF. Written as DNA, the CDR3 is TGTGCCAGCAGCCAACCAATTACAGGGGTTAACACCGGGGAGCTGTTTTTT.

V and J are TRBV18 and TRBJ2-2; 7 bases are shared with TRBD1. V shed 3 bases and J 3 bases; nucleotides not matched to a gene: 7. Per germline, CDR1 KGHSH and CDR2 LQKENI. CDR3 length equals 16 residues. CDR3 sequence: CASSPQGDPYTGELFF. CDR3 sequence (DNA): TGTGCCAGCTCACCGCAGGGGGACCCGTACACCGGGGAGCTGTTTTTT.